These 4 T cell receptor beta chains were all obtained from the same sample, sequenced in a study of T-cell reconstitution after alpha-beta-depleted transplantation in children. TCRbeta library preparation incorporated unique molecular identifiers. MiXCR, run by TCRdb on the PCR reads, gives a single entry per CDR3 protein. The repertoire holds under 450,000 distinct CDR3 sequences, with around 16% as singletons. Sequencing was performed on PBMCs, mostly from graft donor cells, taken 360 days after TCRalphabeta/CD19-depleted stem cell transplant. These receptors were obtained from a boy under three years old who had a stem cell transplant for Wiskott-Aldrich syndrome, so the T cells may come from the graft donor.

This clonotype was seen only a few times. The chain joins TRBV5-5 to TRBJ1-1; TRBD1 is a possible D gene (5 bases). CDR3 size: 14 residues. The V gene lost 4 bases and the J gene lost 0 bases, with 10 bases spanning the gap. CDR1 is SGHKS, CDR2 YYEKEE, per germline (reference sequence). The CDR3 is CASSPGRLNTEAFF. The CDR3 nucleotides are TGTGCCAGCAGCCCGGGGCGGTTGAACACTGAAGCTTTCTTT.

This clonotype showed up just a few times. The chain carries TRBV29-1 and TRBJ2-5, with 8 bases aligning to TRBD1. The V gene end was trimmed by 7 bases and the J gene end by 1 base; junction bases not matched to a gene: 8. The CDR3 extends over 14 amino acids. The germline CDR1 and CDR2 sequences are SQVTM and ANQGSEA. CDR3 in DNA: TGCAGCGGCTGGGACAGGAGGATCCAAGAGACCCAGTACTTC. Its translation is CSGWDRRIQETQYF.

The chain joins TRBV6-5 to TRBJ2-1; TRBD2 aligns across 7 bases. In germline, CDR1 is MNHEY, CDR2 SVGAGI. V shed 2 bases and J 7 bases; nucleotides not matched to a gene: 5. The length of the CDR3 is 14 residues. CDR3 in amino acids: CASSYAGLVNEQFF. The CDR3 region has the DNA TGTGCCAGCAGTTACGCCGGACTAGTAAATGAGCAGTTCTTC.

The chain has TRBV12-3 or TRBV12-4 and TRBJ1-1, with D uncertain. Trimming took 7 bases from V and 1 from J, leaving 7 bases between them. The length of the CDR3 is 12 residues. As DNA, the CDR3 is TGTGCCAGCACTTTCGCGAACACTGAAGCTTTCTTT. It is translated as CASTFANTEAFF.